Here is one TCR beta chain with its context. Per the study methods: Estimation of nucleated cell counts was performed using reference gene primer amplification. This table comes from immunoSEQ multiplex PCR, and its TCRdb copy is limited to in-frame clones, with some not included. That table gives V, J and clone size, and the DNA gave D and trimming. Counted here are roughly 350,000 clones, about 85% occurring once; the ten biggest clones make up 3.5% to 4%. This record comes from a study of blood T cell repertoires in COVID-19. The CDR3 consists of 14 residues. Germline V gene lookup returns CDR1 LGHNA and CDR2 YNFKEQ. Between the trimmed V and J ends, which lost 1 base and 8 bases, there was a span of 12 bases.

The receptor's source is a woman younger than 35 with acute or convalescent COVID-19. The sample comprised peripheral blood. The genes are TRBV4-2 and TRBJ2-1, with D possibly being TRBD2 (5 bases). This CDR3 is CASSQVGSPDEQFF. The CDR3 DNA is TGTGCCAGCAGCCAAGTGGGGAGCCCGGATGAGCAGTTCTTC.